The T cell receptor (beta chain) described here comes from a study of T cell responses to AZD1222 COVID-19 vaccine. Whole-study findings and limits: White British people made up most donors, females outnumbered males, and clonal diversity was possibly underestimated. Spike-specific TCR breadth and depth were elevated following two AZD1222 doses. Just a handful of people given AZD1222 tested seropositive at baseline.

The germline V gene has CDR1 SGHNT and CDR2 YYREEE (reference sequence). This CDR3 is 13 amino acids long. Trimming at V came to 3 bases and at J to 3 bases, leaving 3 bases not matched to a gene. The table came from immunoSEQ multiplex PCR; TCRdb's copy has only in-frame clones and leaves some out. The profile shows under 150,000 clones, about 93% of them singletons. With respect to this clone: Antigen: not known.

Sequencing used peripheral blood, obtained on day 0 of AZD1222 vaccination. J is TRBJ2-7 and V is TRBV5-4; 7 nucleotides line up with TRBD1. The TCR originated in an adult in good health. The CDR3 DNA reads TGTGCCAGCAGCTCCAACAGGGGCTACGAGCAGTACTTC. Amino acid sequence: CASSSNRGYEQYF.